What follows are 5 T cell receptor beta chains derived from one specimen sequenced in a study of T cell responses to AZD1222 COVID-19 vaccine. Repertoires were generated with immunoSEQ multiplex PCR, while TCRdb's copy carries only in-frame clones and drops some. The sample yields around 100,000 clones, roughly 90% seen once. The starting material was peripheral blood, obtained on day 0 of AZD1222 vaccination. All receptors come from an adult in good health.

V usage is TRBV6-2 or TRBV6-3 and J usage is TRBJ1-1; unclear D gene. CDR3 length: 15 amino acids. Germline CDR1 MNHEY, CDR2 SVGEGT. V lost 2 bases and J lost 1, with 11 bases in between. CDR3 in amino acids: CASSYLSGPNTEAFF. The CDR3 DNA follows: TGTGCCAGCAGTTACCTTTCGGGCCCGAACACTGAAGCTTTCTTT.

CDR3 region: CASSVDPGGYNEQFF. The CDR3 nucleotides read TGTGCCAGCAGCGTAGATCCGGGCGGATACAATGAGCAGTTCTTC. This chain joins TRBV9 and TRBJ2-1; D ambiguous. There are 15 residues in the CDR3. From germline, CDR1 is SGDLS and CDR2 YYNGEE. Trimming shortened V by 0 bases and J by 4 bases, and 11 bases separated the two germline ends. Drawing the rest from reference TRBV9 and TRBJ2-1, the complete variable domain is DSGVTQTPKHLITATGQRVTLRCSPRSGDLSVYWYQQSLDQGLQFLIQYYNGEERAKGNILERFSAQQFPDLHSELNLSSLELGDSALYFCASSVDPGGYNEQFFGPGTRLTVL.

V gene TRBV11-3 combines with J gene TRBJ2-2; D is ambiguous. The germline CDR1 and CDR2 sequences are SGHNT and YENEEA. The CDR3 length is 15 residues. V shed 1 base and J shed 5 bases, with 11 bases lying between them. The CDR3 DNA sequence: TGTGCCAGCAGCTTAGGGTCGGTGAGGACCGGGGAGCTGTTTTTT. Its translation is CASSLGSVRTGELFF.

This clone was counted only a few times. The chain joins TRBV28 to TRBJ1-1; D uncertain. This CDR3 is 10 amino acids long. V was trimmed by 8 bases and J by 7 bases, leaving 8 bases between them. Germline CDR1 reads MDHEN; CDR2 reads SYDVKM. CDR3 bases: TGTGCCAGCGCACACCTTGAAGCTTTCTTT. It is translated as CASAHLEAFF.

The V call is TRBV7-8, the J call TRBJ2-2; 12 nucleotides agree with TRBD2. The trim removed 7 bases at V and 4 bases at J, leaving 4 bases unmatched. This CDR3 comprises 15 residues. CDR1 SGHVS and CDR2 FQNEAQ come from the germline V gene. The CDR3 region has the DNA TGTGCCAGCAAAGGACTAGCGGGATTCACCGGGGAGCTGTTTTTT. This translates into CASKGLAGFTGELFF.